This passage covers 7 T cell receptor beta chains from one sample sequenced in a study of blood T cell repertoires in COVID-19. Data came from immunoSEQ multiplex PCR; TCRdb stores just in-frame clones and leaves some out. The profile shows some 130,000 clones, around 80% of them singletons. The sample consisted of peripheral blood. All receptors derive from a man between 60 and 75 years old with acute or convalescent COVID-19.

This clone showed up just once. This rearrangement joins TRBV14 to TRBJ2-5; D is unresolved. Germline V gives CDR1 SGHDN, CDR2 FVKESK. The V gene lost 3 bases and the J gene lost 2 bases, with 19 bases spanning the gap. The CDR3 is 17 residues long. The CDR3 DNA is TGTGCCAGCAGCCATTCTCCGTCGGTACTCCTACAAGAGACCCAGTACTTC. Its translation is CASSHSPSVLLQETQYF.

J is TRBJ2-1 and V is TRBV11-2; D possibly corresponds to TRBD2 (5 bases). V lost 5 bases, J lost 6 bases, and 8 bases lay in between. The CDR3 length is 12 residues. Germline V gene sequence: CDR1 SGHAT, CDR2 FQNNGV. CDR3 DNA sequence: TGTGCCAGCAGCGTAACTAGCAATGAGCAGTTCTTC. Protein product: CASSVTSNEQFF. The full variable domain, with the rest looked up from reference TRBV11-2 and TRBJ2-1, is EAGVAQSPRYKIIEKRQSVAFWCNPISGHATLYWYQQILGQGPKLLIQFQNNGVVDDSQLPKDRFSAERLKGVDSTLKIQPAKLEDSAVYLCASSVTSNEQFFGPGTRLTVL.

The V call is TRBV6-6, the J call TRBJ2-7, with no clear D. CDR3 size: 13 residues. V was clipped by 2 bases and J by 0 bases, with 5 bases between them. Germline V gene lookup returns CDR1 MNHNY and CDR2 SVGAGI (reference sequence). This chain's CDR3 is CASSYPSSYEQYF. As DNA, the CDR3 is TGTGCCAGCAGTTACCCTAGCTCCTACGAGCAGTACTTC.

The V and J genes are TRBV6-5 and TRBJ1-2, with TRBD1 as a possible D gene (6 bases). Germline CDR1 MNHEY, CDR2 SVGAGI. V was cut by 6 bases and J by 10 bases, with 18 bases left in between. The CDR3 sequence is 13 residues long. The CDR3 DNA is TGTGCCAGCAGAGCGGACAGAACTTCGCCCTACACCTTC. Its protein product is CASRADRTSPYTF.

This chain connects TRBV19 to TRBJ1-2, with D hard to call. Trimming removed 5 bases from V and 7 bases from J, with 17 bases in between. In germline, CDR1 is LNHDA, CDR2 SQIVND (reference sequence). CDR3 length: 14 amino acids. The CDR3: CASSLNSPPFGYTF. The CDR3, as DNA: TGTGCCAGTAGTCTGAACTCTCCCCCCTTTGGCTACACCTTC. The full variable domain, rest sourced from reference TRBV19 and TRBJ1-2, is DGGITQSPKYLFRKEGQNVTLSCEQNLNHDAMYWYRQDPGQGLRLIYYSQIVNDFQKGDIAEGYSVSREKKESFPLTVTSAQKNPTAFYLCASSLNSPPFGYTFGSGTRLTVV.

The chain's CDR3 is CASSLVTGSAEAFF. The CDR3 DNA sequence: TGTGCCAGCAGCTTGGTAACGGGGAGCGCTGAAGCTTTCTTT. This chain uses TRBV5-4 with TRBJ1-1; D not certain. CDR1 and CDR2 from the germline V gene are SGHNT and YYREEE (reference sequence). Trimming took off 0 bases at V and 6 bases at J, with 12 bases between the two ends. This CDR3 region has 14 residues. Combining the CDR3 with reference TRBV5-4 and TRBJ1-1 gives the whole variable domain ETGVTQSPTHLIKTRGQQVTLRCSSQSGHNTVSWYQQALGQGPQFIFQYYREEENGRGNFPPRFSGLQFPNYSSELNVNALELDDSALYLCASSLVTGSAEAFFGQGTRLTVV.

This clone was counted a single time. The rearrangement uses TRBV3-1 (or the pseudogene TRBV3-2) and TRBJ1-3; TRBD1 matches 7 bases. Trimming cost V 4 bases and J 1 base; bases outside gene matches: 1. Germline assignment: CDR1 LGHDT and CDR2 YNNKEL (reference sequence). The CDR3 totals 14 residues. As DNA, the CDR3 is TGTGCCAGCAGCCCGACAGGGTCTGGAAACACCATATATTTT. This translates into CASSPTGSGNTIYF.